This TCR beta chain was documented in a study of blood T cell repertoires in COVID-19. Across the study: T cells, B-cell-depleted T cells, or PBMCs supplied cDNA or gDNA.

V was clipped by 2 bases and J by 4 bases, with 10 bases between them. The CDR3 sequence is 13 residues long. Germline lookup yields CDR1 SGHRS and CDR2 YFSETQ. The authors' processing: Amplification from reference gene primers served as the basis for estimated nucleated cell counts. The protocol was immunoSEQ multiplex PCR, while the TCRdb copy is restricted to in-frame clones and leaves out a portion. The DNA gave D and trimming, while V, J and clone size come from that table. Here the sample spans 260,000 or so clones, 80% to 90% being singletons. The chain links TRBV5-1 to TRBJ2-7, with D possibly being TRBD2 (6 bases). The specimen sequenced was peripheral blood. This receptor was identified in a man older than 75 with acute or convalescent COVID-19. The CDR3 nucleotides read TGCGCCAGCAGCTTCCTGGGGGGTTACGAGCAGTACTTC. Protein sequence: CASSFLGGYEQYF.